The next 10 T cell receptor beta chains were all read from a single sample in a study of T cell changes during pregnancy in multiple sclerosis. Only in-frame clones appear in the TCRdb table, and some are missing; sequencing was by immunoSEQ multiplex PCR. The table shows 79,000 or so clones, with over 85% occurring only once. The sample in question was CD4+ T cells from peripheral blood mononuclear cells, obtained before pregnancy. The receptor source for this set is a female donor with multiple sclerosis, enrolled in a pregnancy study.

The chain has TRBV5-1 and TRBJ2-5; D is perhaps TRBD1 (6 bases). V lost 5 bases and J 1 base, leaving 15 bases between the germline ends. CDR1 and CDR2 from the germline V gene are SGHRS and YFSETQ. CDR3 length: 15 residues. This CDR3 is CASRGQGISQETQYF. The CDR3 DNA reads as TGCGCCAGCAGAGGGCAGGGGATCTCCCAAGAGACCCAGTACTTC.

The genes are TRBV28 and TRBJ1-4, with TRBD1 matching over 9 bases. In germline, CDR1 is MDHEN, CDR2 SYDVKM. This CDR3 contains 16 residues. After removal of 2 bases from V and 7 bases from J, the junction contained 8 bases not matched to a gene. CDR3 bases: TGTGCCAGCAGTTTAACAACAGGGGGCGCCGGTGAAAAACTGTTTTTT. It specifies CASSLTTGGAGEKLFF.

This clone was found once. The chain has TRBV18 and TRBJ2-7, with 7 bases matching TRBD1. Germline CDR1 is KGHSH and CDR2 is LQKENI. J gave up 4 bases and V 4 bases, and 10 bases lay outside the gene matches. The CDR3 loop spans 15 amino acids. The DNA of the CDR3 is TGTGCCAGCTCACTCAGGGCAGGGGGTTCATACGAGCAGTACTTC. It yields the protein CASSLRAGGSYEQYF.

The chain carries TRBV27 and TRBJ1-1; D perhaps matches TRBD1 (6 bases). V was clipped by 5 bases and J by 3 bases, with 22 bases between them. CDR3 size: 17 residues. The germline CDR1 and CDR2 sequences are MNHEY and SMNVEV (reference sequence). The CDR3 loop reads CASSRQKQGTSYTEAFF. The CDR3, as DNA: TGTGCCAGCAGTCGACAAAAACAGGGTACGTCTTACACTGAAGCTTTCTTT.

V usage is TRBV29-1 and J usage is TRBJ2-5; D gene unclear. CDR1 and CDR2 (germline): SQVTM, ANQGSEA. This CDR3 is 13 amino acids long. The V end lost 0 bases, the J end lost 7 bases, and 12 bases lay between the germline ends. As DNA, the CDR3 is TGCAGCGTTGAAGAGCAAATCCTCGGGACCCAGTACTTC. It yields the protein CSVEEQILGTQYF.

The chain joins TRBV18 to TRBJ1-5; the D gene is possibly TRBD1 (5 bases). This CDR3 is 15 amino acids long. V lost 4 bases and J 3 bases, leaving 13 bases between the germline ends. Germline V CDR1 and CDR2: KGHSH, LQKENI. CDR3 sequence reads: CASSLNPGINQPQHF. In DNA, the CDR3 is TGTGCCAGCTCACTAAACCCAGGGATCAATCAGCCCCAGCATTTT.

J is TRBJ2-7 and V is TRBV27; 7 nucleotides align to TRBD1. From germline, CDR1 is MNHEY and CDR2 SMNVEV (reference sequence). CDR3 length: 13 amino acids. J was trimmed by 2 bases and V by 6 bases; bases with no gene match: 4. CDR3 DNA sequence: TGTGCCAGCAGCAGACAGGGCCCCTACGAGCAGTACTTC. It codes for CASSRQGPYEQYF.

The V gene is TRBV28, the J gene TRBJ2-5, with 14 nucleotides matching TRBD2. Germline V lookup: CDR1 MDHEN, CDR2 SYDVKM. The length of the CDR3 is 16 residues. The V segment lost 6 bases and the J segment 5 bases; nucleotides outside the gene matches: 8. The CDR3 region is CASSPGLAGVRETQYF. The CDR3 DNA is TGTGCCAGCAGCCCGGGACTAGCGGGAGTCCGGGAGACCCAGTACTTC.

The V gene is TRBV5-1, the J gene TRBJ1-1, with a weak D call TRBD1 (6 bases). V shed 0 bases and J shed 9 bases, with 12 bases lying between them. Germline V lookup: CDR1 SGHRS, CDR2 YFSETQ. This CDR3 spans 13 amino acids. The CDR3 sequence is CASSLVEQGQAFF. The CDR3 nucleotides read TGCGCCAGCAGCTTGGTCGAACAGGGCCAAGCTTTCTTT.

The J gene is TRBJ1-3, the V gene TRBV30; 7 bases are shared with TRBD1. Germline CDR1 GTSNPN, CDR2 SVGIG (reference sequence). V shed 0 bases, J shed 4 bases, and the junction held 3 bases outside the gene matches. The CDR3 contains 14 residues. In DNA form, the CDR3 reads TGTGCCTGGAGTGTGGGGACAGTCGGAAACACCATATATTTT. Translating it yields CAWSVGTVGNTIYF.